One sample yielded the 4 T cell receptor beta chains listed below, sequenced in a study of T cell repertoires in cytomegalovirus infection (dated by TCRdb to the late 2010s). Sequencing was performed on an Illumina HiSeq 1500. TCRdb handled the public reads itself, with Q25 trimming in fastp and clone calling in MiXCR, and kept productive beta chains. Rows with a matching CDR3 protein are joined into one entry that keeps the most common DNA and genes. In all, the sample holds 450,000 to 650,000 distinct CDR3 sequences, and almost 40% of those were seen once. Together, the top ten hold 48% of the sample. The treatment or condition label, as the study defines it: in vitro stimulation with specific CMV peptide epitopes to enrich CMV-specific T cells. Antigens for these TCRs are unknown. The sample in question was cultured PBMCs, obtained from culture after CMV antigen stimulation. The receptors derive from a human donor in good health (CMV status not recorded). Some clones in this sample may be carry-over from other donors' samples.

This clonotype was seen only a few times. The chain is built from TRBV7-8 and TRBJ2-3; 9 bases agree with TRBD2. The CDR3 spans 15 residues. Germline V CDR1 and CDR2: SGHVS, FQNEAQ. The ends lost 6 bases at V and 5 bases at J; junction bases unmatched: 9. DNA for the CDR3: TGTGCCAGCAGTCCTCGTGGGACTAGCCAAGATACGCAGTATTTT. This encodes CASSPRGTSQDTQYF.

This chain links TRBV7-2 with TRBJ2-1; TRBD1 matches at 7 bases. Germline V CDR1 and CDR2: SGHTA, FQGNSA. This CDR3 has 17 residues. V gave up 5 bases and J gave up 0 bases; unmatched junction bases: 10. CDR3 nucleotide sequence: TGTGCCAGCAGCCTCCCAAAAGGGGGCAACTCCTACAATGAGCAGTTCTTC. It specifies CASSLPKGGNSYNEQFF. The variable domain in full, with the rest retrieved from reference TRBV7-2 and TRBJ2-1, is GAGVSQSPSNKVTEKGKDVELRCDPISGHTALYWYRQSLGQGLEFLIYFQGNSAPDKSGLPSDRFSAERTGGSVSTLTIQRTQQEDSAVYLCASSLPKGGNSYNEQFFGPGTRLTVL.

This clonotype occurred a few times. V is TRBV7-2 and J is TRBJ2-3; D possibly uses TRBD1 or TRBD2 (6 bases each). Trimming left V 3 bases short and J 5 bases short, with 12 bases between. Per germline, CDR1 SGHTA and CDR2 FQGNSA. The CDR3 is 14 residues long. The DNA for the CDR3 is TGTGCCAGCAGCTTTGACGGGGGACAAGATACGCAGTATTTT. Protein sequence: CASSFDGGQDTQYF.

The sample holds many counts of this clonotype. The rearrangement uses TRBV7-2 and TRBJ1-1; TRBD1 might be the D (6 bases). Between the trimmed V and J ends, which lost 3 bases and 4 bases, there was a span of 15 bases. The CDR3 extends over 15 amino acids. Germline CDR1 SGHTA, CDR2 FQGNSA. CDR3 sequence: CASSFVAGAGTEAFF. The CDR3 bases are TGTGCCAGCAGCTTCGTCGCAGGGGCCGGCACTGAAGCTTTCTTT.